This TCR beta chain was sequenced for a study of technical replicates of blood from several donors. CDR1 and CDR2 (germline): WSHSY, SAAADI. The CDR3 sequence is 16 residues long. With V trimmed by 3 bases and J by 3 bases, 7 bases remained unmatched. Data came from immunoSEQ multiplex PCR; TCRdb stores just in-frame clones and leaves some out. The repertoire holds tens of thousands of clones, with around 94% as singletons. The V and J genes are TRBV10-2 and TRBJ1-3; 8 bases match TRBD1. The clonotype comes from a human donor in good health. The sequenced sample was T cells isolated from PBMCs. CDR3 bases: TGCGCCAGCAGTGAACGGACAGGGAATAATGGAAACACCATATATTTT. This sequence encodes CASSERTGNNGNTIYF.